This T cell receptor (beta chain) was obtained from a study of molecular identifiers for immune sequencing clone quantification. In the study overall: Replicates partitioned RNA from approximately 22,000 or 94,000 naive CD8 cells into five parts, sequencing four. Study-wide results and limits: Clones carrying above 20 RNA copies accounted for over 97% of effector molecules, under 1% in naive cells.

Germline V gene lookup returns CDR1 GTSNPN and CDR2 SVGIG (reference sequence). The V gene end was trimmed by 5 bases and the J gene end by 5 bases; junction bases not matched to a gene: 6. This CDR3 comprises 13 residues. This clonotype has a count of ten or more. Its target is unknown. TCRdb analysed the PCR reads with MiXCR anew, one entry per CDR3 protein. The sample contains about 630,000 distinct CDR3 sequences, about 25% of which appear only once. The rearrangement links TRBV30 to TRBJ1-1; the match to TRBD1 covers 9 bases. Material: naive CD8+ T cells from blood, with Jurkat cell RNA spiked in. Subset specified: FACS-sorted CD8+CD4-CCR7+CD45RA+ naive T cells. The receptor comes from a human donor in good health. Some libraries in this study had Jurkat cell RNA spiked in. The CDR3: CAWDPDRGTEAFF. The CDR3 region has the DNA TGTGCCTGGGACCCGGACAGGGGAACTGAAGCTTTCTTT.